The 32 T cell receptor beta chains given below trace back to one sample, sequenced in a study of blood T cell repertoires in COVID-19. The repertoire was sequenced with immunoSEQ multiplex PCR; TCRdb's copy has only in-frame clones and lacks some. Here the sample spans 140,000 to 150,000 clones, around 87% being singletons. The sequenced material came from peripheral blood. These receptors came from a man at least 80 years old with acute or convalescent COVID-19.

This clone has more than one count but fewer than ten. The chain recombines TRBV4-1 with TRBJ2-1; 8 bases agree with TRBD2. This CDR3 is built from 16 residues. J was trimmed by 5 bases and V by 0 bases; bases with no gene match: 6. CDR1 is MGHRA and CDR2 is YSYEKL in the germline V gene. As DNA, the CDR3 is TGCGCCAGCAGCCAAGATCATAGCGGGATCCACAATGAGCAGTTCTTC. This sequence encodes CASSQDHSGIHNEQFF.

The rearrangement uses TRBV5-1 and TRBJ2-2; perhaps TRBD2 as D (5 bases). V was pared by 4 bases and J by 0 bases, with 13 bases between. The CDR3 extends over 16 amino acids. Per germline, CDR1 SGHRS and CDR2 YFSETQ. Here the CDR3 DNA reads TGCGCCAGCAGCATTGGAGGACGGGCGAACACCGGGGAGCTGTTTTTT. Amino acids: CASSIGGRANTGELFF.

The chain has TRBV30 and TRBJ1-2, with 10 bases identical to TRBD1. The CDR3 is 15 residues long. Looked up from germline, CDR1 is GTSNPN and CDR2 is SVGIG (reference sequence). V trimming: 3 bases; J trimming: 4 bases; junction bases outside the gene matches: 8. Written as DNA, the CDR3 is TGTGCCTGGAGCACCGGGACAGGGGTTGGCTATGGCTACACCTTC. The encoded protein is CAWSTGTGVGYGYTF.

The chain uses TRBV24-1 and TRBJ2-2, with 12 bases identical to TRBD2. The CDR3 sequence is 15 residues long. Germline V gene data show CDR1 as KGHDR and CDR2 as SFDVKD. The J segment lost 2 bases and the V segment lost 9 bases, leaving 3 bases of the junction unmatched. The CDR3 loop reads CATQGLAGNTGELFF. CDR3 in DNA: TGTGCCACCCAGGGACTAGCGGGCAACACCGGGGAGCTGTTTTTT.

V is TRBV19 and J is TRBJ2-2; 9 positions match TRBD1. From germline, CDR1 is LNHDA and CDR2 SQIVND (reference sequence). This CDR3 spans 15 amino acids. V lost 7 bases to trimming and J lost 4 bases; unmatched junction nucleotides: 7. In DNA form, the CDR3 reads TGTGCCAGTACGAAAAACAGGGGGCTCACCGGGGAGCTGTTTTTT. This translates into CASTKNRGLTGELFF.

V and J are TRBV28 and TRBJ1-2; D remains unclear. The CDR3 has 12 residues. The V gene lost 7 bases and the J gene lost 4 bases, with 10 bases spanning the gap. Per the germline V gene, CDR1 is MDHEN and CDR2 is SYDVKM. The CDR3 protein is CASMTGLYGYTF. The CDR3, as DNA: TGTGCCAGCATGACTGGTCTCTATGGCTACACCTTC.

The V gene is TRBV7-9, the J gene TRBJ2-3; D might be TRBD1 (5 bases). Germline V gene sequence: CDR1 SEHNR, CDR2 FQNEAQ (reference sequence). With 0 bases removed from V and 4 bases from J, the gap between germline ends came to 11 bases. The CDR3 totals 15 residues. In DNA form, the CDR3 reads TGTGCCAGCAGCTTAGCGTCTGGGGCTCCAGATACGCAGTATTTT. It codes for CASSLASGAPDTQYF.

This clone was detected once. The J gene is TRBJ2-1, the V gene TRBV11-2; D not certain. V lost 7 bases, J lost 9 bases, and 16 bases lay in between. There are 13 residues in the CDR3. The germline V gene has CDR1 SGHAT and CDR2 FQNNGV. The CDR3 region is CASTTNSLREQFF. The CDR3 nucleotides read TGTGCCAGCACCACAAACAGTCTCCGTGAGCAGTTCTTC.

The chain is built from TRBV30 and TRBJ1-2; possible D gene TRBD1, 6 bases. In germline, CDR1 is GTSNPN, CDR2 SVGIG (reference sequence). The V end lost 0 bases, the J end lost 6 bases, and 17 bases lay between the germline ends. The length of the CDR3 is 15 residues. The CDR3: CAWSVIQGLGNGYTF. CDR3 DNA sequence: TGTGCCTGGAGTGTTATACAGGGTTTAGGGAATGGCTACACCTTC.

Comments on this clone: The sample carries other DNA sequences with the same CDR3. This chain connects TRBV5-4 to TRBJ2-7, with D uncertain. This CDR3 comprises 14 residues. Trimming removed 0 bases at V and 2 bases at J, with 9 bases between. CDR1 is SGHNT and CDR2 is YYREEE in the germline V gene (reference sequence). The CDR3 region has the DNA TGTGCCAGCAGCTTGGCTGCTAGTCCCTACGAGCAGTACTTC. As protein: CASSLAASPYEQYF.

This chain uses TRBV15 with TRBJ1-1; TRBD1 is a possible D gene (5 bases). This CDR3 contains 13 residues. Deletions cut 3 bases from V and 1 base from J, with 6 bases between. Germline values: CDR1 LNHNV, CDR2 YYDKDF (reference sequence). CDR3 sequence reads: CATSRTENTEAFF. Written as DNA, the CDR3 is TGTGCCACCAGCAGGACAGAGAACACTGAAGCTTTCTTT.

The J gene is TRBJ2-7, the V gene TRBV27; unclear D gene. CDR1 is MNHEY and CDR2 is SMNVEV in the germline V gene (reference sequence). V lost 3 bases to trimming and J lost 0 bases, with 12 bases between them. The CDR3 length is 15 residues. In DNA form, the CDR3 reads TGTGCCAGCAGTTTTCGCTACCAAGCCTCCTACGAGCAGTACTTC. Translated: CASSFRYQASYEQYF.

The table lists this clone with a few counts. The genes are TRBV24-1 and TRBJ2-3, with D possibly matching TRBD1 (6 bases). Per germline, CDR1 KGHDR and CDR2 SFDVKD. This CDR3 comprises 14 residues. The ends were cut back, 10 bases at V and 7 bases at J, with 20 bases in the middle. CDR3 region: CATTPGHPPHTQYF. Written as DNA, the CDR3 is TGTGCCACAACTCCGGGACATCCGCCACATACGCAGTATTTT.

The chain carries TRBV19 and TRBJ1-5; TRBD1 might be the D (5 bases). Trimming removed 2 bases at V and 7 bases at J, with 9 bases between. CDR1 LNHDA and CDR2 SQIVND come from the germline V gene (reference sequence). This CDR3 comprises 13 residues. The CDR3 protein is CASSIWGEQPQHF. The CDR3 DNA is TGTGCCAGTAGTATATGGGGGGAACAGCCCCAGCATTTT.

CDR3 in DNA: TGTGCCAGTTCCGTCACAGATACGCAGTATTTT. Residues: CASSVTDTQYF. This sequence joins TRBV2 and TRBJ2-3; D ambiguous. V was cut by 9 bases and J by 2 bases, with 6 bases left in between. CDR3 size: 11 residues. Germline CDR1 SNHLY, CDR2 FYNNEI. Supplemented by reference TRBV2 and TRBJ2-3, the full variable domain reads EPEVTQTPSHQVTQMGQEVILRCVPISNHLYFYWYRQILGQKVEFLVSFYNNEISEKSEIFDDQFSVERPDGSNFTLKIRSTKLEDSAMYFCASSVTDTQYFGPGTRLTVL.

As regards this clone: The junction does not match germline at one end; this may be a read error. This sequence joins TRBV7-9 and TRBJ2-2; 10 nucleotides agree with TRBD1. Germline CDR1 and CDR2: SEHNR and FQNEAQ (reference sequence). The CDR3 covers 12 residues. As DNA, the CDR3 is TGTGCCAGCAGCTTAGGGGACAGGGGCAAGATTTTT. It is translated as CASSLGDRGKIF.

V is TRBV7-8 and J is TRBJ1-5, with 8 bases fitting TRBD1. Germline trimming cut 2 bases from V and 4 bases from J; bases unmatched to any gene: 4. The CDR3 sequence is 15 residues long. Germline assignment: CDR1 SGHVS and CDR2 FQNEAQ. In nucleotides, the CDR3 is TGTGCCAGCAGCTTATATGGACAGGGAAATCAGCCCCAGCATTTT. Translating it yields CASSLYGQGNQPQHF.

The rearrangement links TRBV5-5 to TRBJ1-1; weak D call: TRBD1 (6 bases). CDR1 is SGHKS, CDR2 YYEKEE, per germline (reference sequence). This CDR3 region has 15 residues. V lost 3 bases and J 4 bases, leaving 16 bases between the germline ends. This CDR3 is CASSYLIGGVTEAFF. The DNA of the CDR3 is TGTGCCAGCAGCTACCTGATAGGGGGGGTCACTGAAGCTTTCTTT.

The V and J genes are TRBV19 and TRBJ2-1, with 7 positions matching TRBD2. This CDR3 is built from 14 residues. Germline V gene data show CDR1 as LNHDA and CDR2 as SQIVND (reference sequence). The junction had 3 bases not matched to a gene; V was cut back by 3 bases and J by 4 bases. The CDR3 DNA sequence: TGTGCCAGTAGTATTACGGGGGGATACAATGAGCAGTTCTTC. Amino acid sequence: CASSITGGYNEQFF.

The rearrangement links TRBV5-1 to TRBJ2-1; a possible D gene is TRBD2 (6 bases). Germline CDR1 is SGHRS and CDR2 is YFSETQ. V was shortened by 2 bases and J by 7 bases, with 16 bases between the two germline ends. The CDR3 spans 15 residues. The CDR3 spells CASSLGGVEGNEQFF. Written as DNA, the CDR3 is TGCGCCAGCAGCTTAGGAGGGGTCGAGGGTAATGAGCAGTTCTTC.

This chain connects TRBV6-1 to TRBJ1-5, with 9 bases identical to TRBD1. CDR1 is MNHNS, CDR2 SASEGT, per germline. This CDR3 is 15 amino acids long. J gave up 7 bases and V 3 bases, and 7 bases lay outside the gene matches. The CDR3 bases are TGTGCCAGCAGTGATCGGGACAGGGTCTGGCAGCCCCAGCATTTT. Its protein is CASSDRDRVWQPQHF.

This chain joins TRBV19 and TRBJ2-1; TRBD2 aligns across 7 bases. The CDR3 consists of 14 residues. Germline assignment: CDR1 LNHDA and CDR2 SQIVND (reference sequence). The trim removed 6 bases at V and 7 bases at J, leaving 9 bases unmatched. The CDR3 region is CASRVAGVKNEQFF. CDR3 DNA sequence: TGTGCCAGTAGGGTTGCGGGAGTCAAAAATGAGCAGTTCTTC.

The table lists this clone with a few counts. The CDR3, as DNA: TGTGCCAGCAGCTTCAGCCGACAGGGGGTGGCAAACATTCAGTACTTC. Amino acids: CASSFSRQGVANIQYF. The chain joins TRBV5-5 to TRBJ2-4, with TRBD1 identical over 9 bases. V shed 2 bases and J 6 bases; nucleotides not matched to a gene: 9. Looked up from germline, CDR1 is SGHKS and CDR2 is YYEKEE (reference sequence). The CDR3 totals 16 residues.

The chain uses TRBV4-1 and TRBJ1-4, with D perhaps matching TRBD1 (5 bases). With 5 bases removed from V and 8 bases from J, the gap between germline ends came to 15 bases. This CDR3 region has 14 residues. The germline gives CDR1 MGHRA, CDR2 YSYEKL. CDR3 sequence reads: CASSGALEREKLFF. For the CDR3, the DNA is TGCGCCAGCAGCGGGGCCCTTGAAAGGGAAAAACTGTTTTTT.

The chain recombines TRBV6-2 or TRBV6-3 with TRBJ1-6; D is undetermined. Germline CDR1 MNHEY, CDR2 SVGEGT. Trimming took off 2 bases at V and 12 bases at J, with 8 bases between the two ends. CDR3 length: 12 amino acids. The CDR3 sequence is CASSYPSEPLHF. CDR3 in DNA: TGTGCCAGCAGTTACCCTAGTGAACCCCTCCACTTT.

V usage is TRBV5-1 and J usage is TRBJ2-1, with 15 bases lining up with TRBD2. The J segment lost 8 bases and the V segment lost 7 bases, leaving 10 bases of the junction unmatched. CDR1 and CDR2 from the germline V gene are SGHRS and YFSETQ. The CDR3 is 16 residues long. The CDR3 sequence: CASADPGLAGGHEQFF. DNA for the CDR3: TGCGCCAGCGCCGACCCGGGACTAGCGGGAGGACATGAGCAGTTCTTC.

The CDR3 protein is CAISAMDRGETQYF. The CDR3 nucleotides read TGTGCCATCAGTGCAATGGACAGGGGAGAGACCCAGTACTTC. The V call is TRBV10-3, the J call TRBJ2-5, with 9 bases aligning to TRBD1. Germline CDR1 reads ENHRY; CDR2 reads SYGVKD. The CDR3 covers 14 residues. The V segment lost 4 bases and the J segment 4 bases; nucleotides outside the gene matches: 4.

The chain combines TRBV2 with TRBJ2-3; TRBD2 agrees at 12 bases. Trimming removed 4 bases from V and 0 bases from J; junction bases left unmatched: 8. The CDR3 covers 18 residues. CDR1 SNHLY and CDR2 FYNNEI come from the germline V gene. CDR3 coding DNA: TGTGCCAGCAGTGTCACTAGCGGGGGGATCTTTAGCACAGATACGCAGTATTTT. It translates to CASSVTSGGIFSTDTQYF.

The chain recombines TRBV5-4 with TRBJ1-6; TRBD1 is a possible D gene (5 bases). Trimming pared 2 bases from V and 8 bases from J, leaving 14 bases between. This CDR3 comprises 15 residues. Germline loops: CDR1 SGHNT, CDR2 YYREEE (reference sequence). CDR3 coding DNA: TGTGCCAGCAGCTTCGACGCAGGGTGGGATTCACCCCTCCACTTT. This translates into CASSFDAGWDSPLHF.

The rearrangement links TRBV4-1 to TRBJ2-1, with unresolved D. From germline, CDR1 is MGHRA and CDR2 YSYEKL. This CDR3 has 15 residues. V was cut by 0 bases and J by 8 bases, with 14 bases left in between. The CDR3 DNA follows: TGCGCCAGCAGCCAAGATCGCGCCCCCTTCTATGAGCAGTTCTTC. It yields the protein CASSQDRAPFYEQFF.

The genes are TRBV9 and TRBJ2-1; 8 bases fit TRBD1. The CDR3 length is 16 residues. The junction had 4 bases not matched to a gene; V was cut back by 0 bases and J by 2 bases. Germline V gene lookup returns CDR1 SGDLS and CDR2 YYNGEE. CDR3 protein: CASSVGTGLAYNEQFF. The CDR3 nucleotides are TGTGCCAGCAGCGTAGGGACAGGGTTGGCCTACAATGAGCAGTTCTTC.

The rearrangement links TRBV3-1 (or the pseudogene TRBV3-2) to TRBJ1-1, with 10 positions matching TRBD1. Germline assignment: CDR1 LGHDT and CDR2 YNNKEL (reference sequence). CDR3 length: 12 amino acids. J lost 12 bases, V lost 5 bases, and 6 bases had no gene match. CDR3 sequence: CASSNRDRGSFF. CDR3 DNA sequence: TGTGCCAGCAGCAACCGGGACAGGGGATCTTTCTTT.